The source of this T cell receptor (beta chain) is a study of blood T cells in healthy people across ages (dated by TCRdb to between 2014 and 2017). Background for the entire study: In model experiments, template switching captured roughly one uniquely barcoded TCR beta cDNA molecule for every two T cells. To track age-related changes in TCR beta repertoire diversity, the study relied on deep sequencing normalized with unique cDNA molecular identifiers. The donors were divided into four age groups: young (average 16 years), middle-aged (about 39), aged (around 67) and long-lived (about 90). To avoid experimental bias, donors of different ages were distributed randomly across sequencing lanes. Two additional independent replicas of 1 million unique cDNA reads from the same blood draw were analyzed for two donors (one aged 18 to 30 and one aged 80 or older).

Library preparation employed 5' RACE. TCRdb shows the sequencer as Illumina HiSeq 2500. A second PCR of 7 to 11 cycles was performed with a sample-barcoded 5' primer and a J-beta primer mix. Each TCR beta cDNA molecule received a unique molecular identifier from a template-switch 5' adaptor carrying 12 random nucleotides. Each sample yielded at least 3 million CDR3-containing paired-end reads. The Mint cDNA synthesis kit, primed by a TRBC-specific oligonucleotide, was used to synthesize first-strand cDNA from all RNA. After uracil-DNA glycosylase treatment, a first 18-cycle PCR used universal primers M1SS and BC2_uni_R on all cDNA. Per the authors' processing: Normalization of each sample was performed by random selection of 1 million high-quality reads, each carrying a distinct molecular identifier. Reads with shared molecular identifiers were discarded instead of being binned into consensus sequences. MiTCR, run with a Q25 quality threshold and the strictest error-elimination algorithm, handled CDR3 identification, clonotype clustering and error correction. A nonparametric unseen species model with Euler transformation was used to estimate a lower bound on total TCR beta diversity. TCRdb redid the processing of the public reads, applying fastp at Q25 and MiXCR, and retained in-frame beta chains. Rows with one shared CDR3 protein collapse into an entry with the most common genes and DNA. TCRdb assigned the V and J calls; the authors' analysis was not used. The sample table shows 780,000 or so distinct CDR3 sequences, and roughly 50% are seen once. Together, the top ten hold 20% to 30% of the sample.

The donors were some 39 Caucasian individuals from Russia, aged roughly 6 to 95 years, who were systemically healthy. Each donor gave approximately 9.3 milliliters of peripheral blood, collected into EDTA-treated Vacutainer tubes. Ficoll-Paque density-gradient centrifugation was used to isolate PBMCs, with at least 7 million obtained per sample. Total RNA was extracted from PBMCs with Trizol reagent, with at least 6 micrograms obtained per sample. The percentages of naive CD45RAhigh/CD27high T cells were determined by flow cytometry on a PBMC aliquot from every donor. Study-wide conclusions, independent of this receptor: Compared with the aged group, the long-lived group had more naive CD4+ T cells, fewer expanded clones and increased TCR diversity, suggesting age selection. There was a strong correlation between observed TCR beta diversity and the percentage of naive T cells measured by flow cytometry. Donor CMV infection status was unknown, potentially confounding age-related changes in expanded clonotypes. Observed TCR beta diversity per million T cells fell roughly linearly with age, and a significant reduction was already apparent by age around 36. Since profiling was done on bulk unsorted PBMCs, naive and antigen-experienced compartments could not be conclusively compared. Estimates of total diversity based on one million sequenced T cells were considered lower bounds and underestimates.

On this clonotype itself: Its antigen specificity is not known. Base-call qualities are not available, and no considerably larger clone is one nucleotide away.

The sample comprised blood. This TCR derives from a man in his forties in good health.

The CDR3 reads CASSLAGGLNQETQYF. The DNA sequence is TGTGCCAGCAGCTTAGCGGGGGGATTAAATCAAGAGACCCAGTACTTC. The V gene is TRBV7-9 and the J gene is TRBJ2-7; tentative D gene TRBD2, with 6 bases matching. The closer fit of TRBJ2-5 to the DNA end suggests the J call may be wrong. The germline V gene encodes CDR1 SEHNR and CDR2 FQNEAQ (reference sequence). From the cysteine through the phenylalanine, the CDR3 covers 16 amino acids. Of all the DNA, just the CDR3 is kept, 48 bases in frame from base 1.